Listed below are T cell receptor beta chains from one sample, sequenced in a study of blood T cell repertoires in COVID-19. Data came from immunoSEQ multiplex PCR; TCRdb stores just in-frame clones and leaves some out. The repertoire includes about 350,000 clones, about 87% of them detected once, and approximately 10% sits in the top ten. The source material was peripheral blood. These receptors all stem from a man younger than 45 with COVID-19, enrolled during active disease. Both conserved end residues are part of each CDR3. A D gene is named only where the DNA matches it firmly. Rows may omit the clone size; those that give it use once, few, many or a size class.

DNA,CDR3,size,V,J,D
TGCGCCAGCAGCAACGGGGGGAGATGGGAGACCCAGTACTTC,CASSNGGRWETQYF,NA,TRBV5-1,TRBJ2-5,TRBD2
TGTGCCAGCAGCTTAGAGGTCGGGACAACCTACGAGCAGTACTTC,CASSLEVGTTYEQYF,NA,TRBV11-3,TRBJ2-7,NA
TGTGCCAGCAGTTTAGAGGGTCGCGAGCAGTACTTC,CASSLEGREQYF,NA,TRBV28,TRBJ2-7,NA
TGTGCCAGCCTGATCCGGGACAGCTTTACGTTGCAGTACTTC,CASLIRDSFTLQYF,NA,TRBV2,TRBJ2-7,TRBD1
TGTGCCAGCAGTTCGGGACAGGGGGCGGCTAATGAAAAACTGTTTTTT,CASSSGQGAANEKLFF,few,TRBV28,TRBJ1-4,TRBD1
TGTGCCAGTAGTACTATCCCGGGACAGGGGGCCAACGAGCAGTACTTC,CASSTIPGQGANEQYF,once,TRBV19,TRBJ2-7,TRBD1
TGTGCCAGCAGCCCCGGACAGGCTGATTCACCCCTCCACTTT,CASSPGQADSPLHF,many,TRBV5-8,TRBJ1-6,TRBD1
TGTGCCAGCAGCCCCTATCCGGGACAGGGGGCGACGCCCCAGCATTTT,CASSPYPGQGATPQHF,NA,TRBV3-1/TRBV3-2,TRBJ1-5,TRBD1
TGTGCCAGCACCTTAGCGGGAGGGGGTTACGAGCAGTACTTC,CASTLAGGGYEQYF,NA,TRBV28,TRBJ2-7,TRBD2
TGTGCCAGCTCACCACCTGGCAGGACTCCCTACGAGCAGTACTTC,CASSPPGRTPYEQYF,NA,TRBV18,TRBJ2-7,NA
TGTGCCAGCAGCCCAGAGACTACCGCGAACACCGGGGAGCTGTTTTTT,CASSPETTANTGELFF,NA,TRBV7-9,TRBJ2-2,NA
TGTGCCAGCAGTTCTGGAGGGGTTAATGAAAAACTGTTTTTT,CASSSGGVNEKLFF,NA,TRBV28,TRBJ1-4,NA
TGTGCCAGCAGGCAACAGGTGAACTATGGCTACACCTTC,CASRQQVNYGYTF,NA,TRBV27,TRBJ1-2,NA
TGTGCCAGCAGTTCCCGGAGGAGCAATCAGCCCCAGCATTTT,CASSSRRSNQPQHF,NA,TRBV6-4,TRBJ1-5,NA
TGTGCCAGCAGCCAAGAACAGGGTACCGGGACGCAGTATTTT,CASSQEQGTGTQYF,NA,TRBV9,TRBJ2-3,NA
TGTGCCAGTAGTATAGGCCCCCAACAGGGCCTGACCTACGAGCAGTACTTC,CASSIGPQQGLTYEQYF,NA,TRBV19,TRBJ2-7,NA
TGCGCCAGCAGCTCCTCGACTGGGACAGATACGCAGTATTTT,CASSSSTGTDTQYF,NA,TRBV5-1,TRBJ2-3,NA
TGTGCCAGTAGCCTCCAGGGGACCGAAGCTTTCTTT,CASSLQGTEAFF,NA,TRBV19,TRBJ1-1,NA
TGTGCCAGCAGGCGGGACAGGGCGTACTATGGCTACACCTTC,CASRRDRAYYGYTF,NA,TRBV2,TRBJ1-2,TRBD1
TGTGCCAGCAGTTTTCGGGGGGCGGGGAGCACTGAAGCTTTCTTT,CASSFRGAGSTEAFF,NA,TRBV27,TRBJ1-1,NA
TGTGCCAGCAGCTTGCAGATGAACACTGAAGCTTTCTTT,CASSLQMNTEAFF,NA,TRBV11-3,TRBJ1-1,NA
TGTGCCAGCAGTCCCGGAGGGGTCTTAGTCAATCAGCCCCAGCATTTT,CASSPGGVLVNQPQHF,NA,TRBV28,TRBJ1-5,NA
TGCAGCGTTACACCGGGACAGGGGGTGAATGAGCAGTTCTTC,CSVTPGQGVNEQFF,NA,TRBV29-1,TRBJ2-1,TRBD1
TGCGCCAGCAGCCAAGAACTAACGGGGAGGGACGAGCAGTACTTC,CASSQELTGRDEQYF,once,TRBV4-3,TRBJ2-7,TRBD2
TGCGCCAGCAGTCAGCCGCCGGGACGGACTAAGAATGAGCAGTTCTTC,CASSQPPGRTKNEQFF,NA,TRBV23-1,TRBJ2-1,NA
TGTGCCAGCTCAGGACAGGGTTTAAGCACTGAAGCTTTCTTT,CASSGQGLSTEAFF,NA,TRBV18,TRBJ1-1,TRBD1
TGTGCCAGCAGCTCGGGACACAGCTCCTACGAGCAGTACTTC,CASSSGHSSYEQYF,NA,TRBV7-3,TRBJ2-7,NA
TGTGCCAGTAGTCCGAGTATTGCGGGGGCTCAGCCCCAGCATTTT,CASSPSIAGAQPQHF,NA,TRBV19,TRBJ1-5,NA
TGTGCCAGCAGTTACCAAGCGGGTGGGATCTACGAGCAGTACTTC,CASSYQAGGIYEQYF,once,TRBV6-2/TRBV6-3,TRBJ2-7,NA
TGTGCCAGCAGCTTGGGAGGGGGACAGGGGCCTAAGTACGAGCAGTACTTC,CASSLGGGQGPKYEQYF,NA,TRBV5-4,TRBJ2-7,TRBD1
TGTGCCAGCAGTTTTATCGGGGGATCCCCTGCTGAAGCTTTCTTT,CASSFIGGSPAEAFF,NA,TRBV28,TRBJ1-1,NA
TGTGCCAGCAGCGAAAGCGGGAGGAGAGATACGCAGTATTTT,CASSESGRRDTQYF,NA,TRBV21-1,TRBJ2-3,NA
TGCAGCGTTGAAATACAGGGGGCGTATAACTATGGCTACACCTTC,CSVEIQGAYNYGYTF,NA,TRBV29-1,TRBJ1-2,TRBD1
TGTGCCAGCAGTCAAAACCAGAACTTAGCGGCCTCCTACAATGAGCAGTTCTTC,CASSQNQNLAASYNEQFF,NA,TRBV6-6,TRBJ2-1,NA
TGTGCCAGCAGCCAAGTTCCGACATTCTCCTTGACAGGGATCACCTACGAGCAGTACTTC,CASSQVPTFSLTGITYEQYF,NA,TRBV14,TRBJ2-7,TRBD1
TGTGCCAGCAGCCAATCGACAGGGATATACGAGCAGTACTTC,CASSQSTGIYEQYF,NA,TRBV4-2,TRBJ2-7,TRBD1
TGTGCCAGCACCCCGACCACAGGGGCGGCCAAAAACATTCAGTACTTC,CASTPTTGAAKNIQYF,NA,TRBV2,TRBJ2-4,TRBD1
TGTGCCAGCAGTTTACAGACATATAATTCACCCCTCCACTTT,CASSLQTYNSPLHF,NA,TRBV27,TRBJ1-6,NA
TGTGCCAGCAGTGACCCGGCGGGGGCGGGGGGCTACACCTTC,CASSDPAGAGGYTF,NA,TRBV25-1,TRBJ1-2,NA
TGTGCCACCACAACGGAGAGCAATCAGCCCCAGCATTTT,CATTTESNQPQHF,NA,TRBV6-5,TRBJ1-5,NA
TGTGCCATCAGTGAGTCGAGGGGACTCAGCTATGGCTACACCTTC,CAISESRGLSYGYTF,few,TRBV10-3,TRBJ1-2,NA
TGTGCCAGCAGTGAACCGAATCTCAGCGCGGGGGCGAACACTGAAGCTTTCTTT,CASSEPNLSAGANTEAFF,NA,TRBV6-1,TRBJ1-1,NA
TGTGCCAGCACCCCACAGGGGGCCCGCCGGGAGACCCAGTACTTC,CASTPQGARRETQYF,NA,TRBV7-2,TRBJ2-5,TRBD1
TGTGCCAGCAGTTCAGAAAACACCGGGGAGCTGTTTTTT,CASSSENTGELFF,NA,TRBV12-3/TRBV12-4,TRBJ2-2,NA
TGTGCCAGCAGCTCCGGGACTAGCGGGAGTAATACGCAGTATTTT,CASSSGTSGSNTQYF,NA,TRBV7-8,TRBJ2-3,TRBD2
TGTGCCACCAGTGACCAAGGGACTGACCAAGAGACCCAGTACTTC,CATSDQGTDQETQYF,NA,TRBV24-1,TRBJ2-5,NA
TGCGCCAGCAGCCACGACAGGGTTGGTGGAGGCATTCAGTACTTC,CASSHDRVGGGIQYF,NA,TRBV5-1,TRBJ2-4,TRBD1
TGTGCCAGCAGCCCAAGGGGATCGACTAGCGGCTACAATGAGCAGTTCTTC,CASSPRGSTSGYNEQFF,once,TRBV7-9,TRBJ2-1,TRBD2
TGTGCCAGCAGCTATACTAGAGACGGCTACGAGCAGTACTTC,CASSYTRDGYEQYF,NA,TRBV7-2,TRBJ2-7,NA
TGTGCCAGCAGCTTAATGGCAGGGGGCTACAATGAGCAGTTCTTC,CASSLMAGGYNEQFF,NA,TRBV7-3,TRBJ2-1,TRBD1
TGTGCCAGCAGTGTAACGGGTTACTACGAGCAGTACTTC,CASSVTGYYEQYF,NA,TRBV2,TRBJ2-7,NA
TGTGCCAGCAGCTTCCCGGGACAGGCAACCTACGAGCAGTACTTC,CASSFPGQATYEQYF,NA,TRBV28,TRBJ2-7,TRBD1
TGCGCCAGCAGCCAAGCCTGGAGCTCCTACAATGAGCAGTTCTTC,CASSQAWSSYNEQFF,NA,TRBV4-3,TRBJ2-1,NA